This T cell receptor (beta chain) is drawn from a study of T cell repertoires in ileal Crohn's disease. Study-wide background: Operated complications were stricturing disease (roughly 60%) and penetrating disease (about 40%). Postoperative therapy was given to about half: around eleven thiopurines, 15 to 20 anti-TNF agents.

General study results and limits: All patients with clonality above 26.8% had endoscopic recurrence.

About this clone itself: The antigen remains unidentified.

Only in-frame clones appear in the TCRdb table, and some are missing; sequencing was by immunoSEQ multiplex PCR. The sample holds some 6,200 clones, roughly 90% seen once. The sorted cells were lamina propria lymphocytes from surgical specimens, first isolated by density gradient. Eligibility required adulthood, ileal or ileocolonic Crohn's disease and indicated ileocolonic resection. The CDR3 sequence is 15 residues long. The trim removed 4 bases at V and 2 bases at J, leaving 3 bases unmatched. Germline V gene sequence: CDR1 SGHNT, CDR2 YENEEA. This TCR came from an adult with Crohn's disease. Some clones in this sample may be carry-over from other donors' samples. The rearrangement uses TRBV11-3 and TRBJ2-7, with 12 nucleotides matching TRBD2. The specimen sequenced was CD4+ T cells from ileum. The CDR3 reads CASSSRLAGAYEQYF. CDR3 bases: TGTGCCAGCAGCTCCAGACTAGCGGGGGCCTACGAGCAGTACTTC.